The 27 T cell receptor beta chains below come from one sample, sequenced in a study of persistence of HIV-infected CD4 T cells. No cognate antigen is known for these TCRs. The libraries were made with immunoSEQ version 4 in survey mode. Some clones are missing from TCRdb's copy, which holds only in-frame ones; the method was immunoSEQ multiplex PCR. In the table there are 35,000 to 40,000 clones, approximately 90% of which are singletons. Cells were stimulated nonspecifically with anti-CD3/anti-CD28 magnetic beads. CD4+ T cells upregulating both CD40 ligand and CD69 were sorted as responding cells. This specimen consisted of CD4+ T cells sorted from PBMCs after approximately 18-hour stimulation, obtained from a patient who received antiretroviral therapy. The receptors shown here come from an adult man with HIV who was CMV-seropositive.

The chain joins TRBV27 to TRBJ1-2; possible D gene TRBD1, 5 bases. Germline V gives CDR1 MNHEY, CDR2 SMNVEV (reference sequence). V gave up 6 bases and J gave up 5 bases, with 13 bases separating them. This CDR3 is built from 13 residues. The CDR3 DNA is TGTGCCAGCAGAAGCAGGGAAATGTATGGCTACACCTTC. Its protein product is CASRSREMYGYTF.

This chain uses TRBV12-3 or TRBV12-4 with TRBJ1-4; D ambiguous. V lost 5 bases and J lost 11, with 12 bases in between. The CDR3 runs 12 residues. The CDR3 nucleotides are TGTGCCAGCAGTGGTTCCCGGACCAAACTGTTTTTT. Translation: CASSGSRTKLFF.

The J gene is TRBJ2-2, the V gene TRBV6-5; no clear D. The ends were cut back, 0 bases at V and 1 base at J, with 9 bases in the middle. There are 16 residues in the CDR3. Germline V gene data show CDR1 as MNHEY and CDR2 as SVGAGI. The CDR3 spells CASSYSIPGNTGELFF. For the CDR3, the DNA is TGTGCCAGCAGTTACTCCATCCCGGGGAACACCGGGGAGCTGTTTTTT.

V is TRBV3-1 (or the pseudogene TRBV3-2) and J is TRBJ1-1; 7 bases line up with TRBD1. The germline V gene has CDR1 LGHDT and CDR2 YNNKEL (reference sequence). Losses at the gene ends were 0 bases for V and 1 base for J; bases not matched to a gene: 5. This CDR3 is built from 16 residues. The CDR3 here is CASSQDSHRGNTEAFF. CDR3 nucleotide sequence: TGTGCCAGCAGCCAAGATTCCCACAGGGGGAACACTGAAGCTTTCTTT.

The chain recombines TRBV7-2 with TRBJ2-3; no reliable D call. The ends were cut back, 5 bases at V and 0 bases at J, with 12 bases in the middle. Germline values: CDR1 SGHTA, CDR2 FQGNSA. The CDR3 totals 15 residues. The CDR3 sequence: CASSLQFTSTDTQYF. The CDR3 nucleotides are TGTGCCAGCAGCCTACAGTTTACTAGCACAGATACGCAGTATTTT.

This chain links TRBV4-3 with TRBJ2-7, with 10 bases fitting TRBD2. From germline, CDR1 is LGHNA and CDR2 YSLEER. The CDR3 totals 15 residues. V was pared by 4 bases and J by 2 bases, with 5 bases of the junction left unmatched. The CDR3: CASSPRTSGPYEQYF. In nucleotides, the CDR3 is TGCGCCAGCAGCCCGAGGACTAGCGGACCCTACGAGCAGTACTTC.

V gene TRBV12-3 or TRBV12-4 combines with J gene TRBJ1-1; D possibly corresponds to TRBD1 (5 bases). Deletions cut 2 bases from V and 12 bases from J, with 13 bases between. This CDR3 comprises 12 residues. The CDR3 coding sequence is TGTGCCAGCAGTTTATTCGGGGGAATGTCTTTCTTT. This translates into CASSLFGGMSFF.

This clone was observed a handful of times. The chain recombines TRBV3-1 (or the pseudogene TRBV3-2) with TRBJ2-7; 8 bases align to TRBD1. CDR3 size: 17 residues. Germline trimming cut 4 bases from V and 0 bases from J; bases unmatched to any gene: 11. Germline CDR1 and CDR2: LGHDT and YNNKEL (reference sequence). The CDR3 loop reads CASSLKPQGALSYEQYF. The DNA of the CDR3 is TGTGCCAGCAGCCTCAAACCCCAGGGGGCCCTCTCCTACGAGCAGTACTTC.

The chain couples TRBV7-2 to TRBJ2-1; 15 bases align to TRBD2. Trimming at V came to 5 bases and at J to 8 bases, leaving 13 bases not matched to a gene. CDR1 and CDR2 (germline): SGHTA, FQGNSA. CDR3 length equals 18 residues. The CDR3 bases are TGTGCCAGCAGCGCCGCCTACCGGACTAGCGGGAGGGGTGATGAGCAGTTCTTC. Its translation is CASSAAYRTSGRGDEQFF.

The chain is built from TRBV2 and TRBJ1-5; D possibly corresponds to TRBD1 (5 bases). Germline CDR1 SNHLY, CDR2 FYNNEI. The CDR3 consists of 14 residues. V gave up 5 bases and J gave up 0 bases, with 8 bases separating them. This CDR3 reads CASSRQFSNQPQHF. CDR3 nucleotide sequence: TGTGCCAGCAGTCGACAGTTTAGCAATCAGCCCCAGCATTTT. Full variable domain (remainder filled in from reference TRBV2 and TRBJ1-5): EPEVTQTPSHQVTQMGQEVILRCVPISNHLYFYWYRQILGQKVEFLVSFYNNEISEKSEIFDDQFSVERPDGSNFTLKIRSTKLEDSAMYFCASSRQFSNQPQHFGDGTRLSIL.

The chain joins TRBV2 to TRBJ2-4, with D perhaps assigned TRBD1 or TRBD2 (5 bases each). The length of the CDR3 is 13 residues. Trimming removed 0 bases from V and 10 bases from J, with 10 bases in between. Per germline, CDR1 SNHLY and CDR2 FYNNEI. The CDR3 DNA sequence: TGTGCCAGCAGTGAAGCGGGGCGAGGGATTCAGTACTTC. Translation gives CASSEAGRGIQYF.

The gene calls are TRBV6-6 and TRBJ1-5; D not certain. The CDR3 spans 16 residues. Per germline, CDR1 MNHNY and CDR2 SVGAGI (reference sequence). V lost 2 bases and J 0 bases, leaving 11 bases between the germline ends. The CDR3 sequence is CASSYRDLFSNQPQHF. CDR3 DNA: TGTGCCAGCAGTTACAGAGACTTATTTAGCAATCAGCCCCAGCATTTT.

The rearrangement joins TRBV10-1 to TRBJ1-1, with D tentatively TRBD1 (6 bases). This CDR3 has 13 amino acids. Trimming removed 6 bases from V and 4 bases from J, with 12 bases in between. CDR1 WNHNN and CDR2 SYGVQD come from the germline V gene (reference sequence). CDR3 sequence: CASRAEGVTEAFF. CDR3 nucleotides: TGCGCCAGCAGAGCCGAGGGGGTCACTGAAGCTTTCTTT.

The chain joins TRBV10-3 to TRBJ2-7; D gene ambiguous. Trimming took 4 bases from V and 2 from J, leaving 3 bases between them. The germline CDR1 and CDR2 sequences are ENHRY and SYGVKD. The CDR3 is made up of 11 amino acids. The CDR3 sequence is CAISGTYEQYF. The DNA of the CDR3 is TGTGCCATCAGTGGGACCTACGAGCAGTACTTC.

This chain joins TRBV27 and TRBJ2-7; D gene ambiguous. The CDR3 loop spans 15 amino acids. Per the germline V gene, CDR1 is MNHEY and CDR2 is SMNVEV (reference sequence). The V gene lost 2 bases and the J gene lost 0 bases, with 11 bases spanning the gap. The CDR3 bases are TGTGCCAGCAGTTTAGTAGGGAAGAGCTCCTACGAGCAGTACTTC. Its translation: CASSLVGKSSYEQYF.

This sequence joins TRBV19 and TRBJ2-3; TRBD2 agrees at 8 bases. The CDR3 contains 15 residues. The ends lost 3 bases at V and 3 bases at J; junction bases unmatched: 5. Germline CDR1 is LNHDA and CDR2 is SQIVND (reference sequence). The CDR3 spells CASSMETSVTDTQYF. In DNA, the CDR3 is TGTGCCAGTAGTATGGAGACTAGCGTTACAGATACGCAGTATTTT.

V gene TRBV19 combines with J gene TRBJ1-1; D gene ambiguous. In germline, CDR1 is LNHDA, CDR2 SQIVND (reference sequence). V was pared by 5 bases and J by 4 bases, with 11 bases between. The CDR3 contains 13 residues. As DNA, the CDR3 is TGTGCCAGTAGTTTCCGGGTGAGCACTGAAGCTTTCTTT. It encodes CASSFRVSTEAFF.

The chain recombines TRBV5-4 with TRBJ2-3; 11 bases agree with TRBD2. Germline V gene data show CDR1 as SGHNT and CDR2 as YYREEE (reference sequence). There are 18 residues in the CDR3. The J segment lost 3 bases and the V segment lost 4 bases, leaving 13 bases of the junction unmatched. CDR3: CASSPGGSGRAGTDTQYF. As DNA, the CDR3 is TGTGCCAGCAGCCCGGGTGGTAGCGGGAGGGCCGGAACAGATACGCAGTATTTT.

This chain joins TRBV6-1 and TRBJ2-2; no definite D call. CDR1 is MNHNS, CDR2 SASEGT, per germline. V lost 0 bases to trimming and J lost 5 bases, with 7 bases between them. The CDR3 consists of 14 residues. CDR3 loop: CASSEAGETGELFF. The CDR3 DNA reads TGTGCCAGCAGTGAAGCTGGGGAAACCGGGGAGCTGTTTTTT.

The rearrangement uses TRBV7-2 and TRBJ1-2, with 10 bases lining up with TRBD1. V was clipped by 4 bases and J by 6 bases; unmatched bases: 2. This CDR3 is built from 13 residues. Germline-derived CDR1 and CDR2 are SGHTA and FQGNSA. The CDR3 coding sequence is TGTGCCAGCAGCTCCGGGACAGGGGATGGCTACACCTTC. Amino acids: CASSSGTGDGYTF. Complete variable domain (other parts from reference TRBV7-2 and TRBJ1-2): GAGVSQSPSNKVTEKGKDVELRCDPISGHTALYWYRQSLGQGLEFLIYFQGNSAPDKSGLPSDRFSAERTGGSVSTLTIQRTQQEDSAVYLCASSSGTGDGYTFGSGTRLTVV.

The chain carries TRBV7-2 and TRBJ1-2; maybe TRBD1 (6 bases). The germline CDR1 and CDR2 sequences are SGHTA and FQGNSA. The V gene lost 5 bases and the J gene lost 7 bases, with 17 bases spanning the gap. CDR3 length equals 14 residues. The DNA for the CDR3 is TGTGCCAGCAGCGGCCGGGACAAAGGTCTTGGCTACACCTTC. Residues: CASSGRDKGLGYTF.

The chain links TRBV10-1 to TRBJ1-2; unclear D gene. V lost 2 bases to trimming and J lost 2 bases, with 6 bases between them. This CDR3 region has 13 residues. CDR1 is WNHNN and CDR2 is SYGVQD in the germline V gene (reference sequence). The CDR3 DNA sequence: TGCGCCAGCAGTGAGGAGGTGAACTATGGCTACACCTTC. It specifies CASSEEVNYGYTF.

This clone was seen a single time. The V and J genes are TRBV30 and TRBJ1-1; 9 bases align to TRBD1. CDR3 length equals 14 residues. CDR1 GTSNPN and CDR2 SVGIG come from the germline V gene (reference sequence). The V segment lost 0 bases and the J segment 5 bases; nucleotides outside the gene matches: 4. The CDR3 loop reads CAWSVWDRATEAFF. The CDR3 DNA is TGTGCCTGGAGTGTTTGGGACAGGGCGACTGAAGCTTTCTTT.

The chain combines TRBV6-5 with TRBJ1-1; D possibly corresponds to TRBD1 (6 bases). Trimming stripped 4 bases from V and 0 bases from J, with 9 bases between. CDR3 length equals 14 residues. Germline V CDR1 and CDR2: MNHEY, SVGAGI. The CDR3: CASSFYRVNTEAFF. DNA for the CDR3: TGTGCCAGCAGTTTTTACAGGGTGAACACTGAAGCTTTCTTT.

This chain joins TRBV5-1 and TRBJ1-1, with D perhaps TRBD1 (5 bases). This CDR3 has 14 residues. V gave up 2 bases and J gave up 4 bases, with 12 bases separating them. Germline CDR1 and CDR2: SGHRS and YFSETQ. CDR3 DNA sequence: TGCGCCAGCAGCTTTGGACACATATTCACTGAAGCTTTCTTT. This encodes CASSFGHIFTEAFF.

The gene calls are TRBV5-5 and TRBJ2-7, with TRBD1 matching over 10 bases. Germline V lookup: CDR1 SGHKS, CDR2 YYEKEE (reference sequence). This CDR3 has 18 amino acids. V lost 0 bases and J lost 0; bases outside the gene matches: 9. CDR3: CASSLGHRTGGVSYEQYF. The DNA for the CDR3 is TGTGCCAGCAGCTTGGGTCATCGGACAGGGGGTGTCTCCTACGAGCAGTACTTC.

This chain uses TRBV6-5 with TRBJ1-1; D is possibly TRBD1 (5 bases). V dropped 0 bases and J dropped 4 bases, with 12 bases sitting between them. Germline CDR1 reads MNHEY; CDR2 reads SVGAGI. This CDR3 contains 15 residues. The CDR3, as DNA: TGTGCCAGCAGTTACTCGAGAGGGGTTGGCACTGAAGCTTTCTTT. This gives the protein CASSYSRGVGTEAFF.